Listed below are T cell receptor beta chains from one sample, sequenced in a study of blood T cell repertoires in COVID-19. TCRdb's copy holds only in-frame clones and misses some; the assay was immunoSEQ multiplex PCR. This sample has 100,000 to 150,000 clones, with around 81% found just once. The source material was peripheral blood. Receptors were obtained from a woman aged 50 to 60 with acute or convalescent COVID-19. CDR3s include the opening cysteine and the closing phenylalanine or tryptophan. A D gene is named only where the DNA matches it firmly. Expanded clones get a size class; other rows say once, few or many, or leave the size out.

D gene	J gene	V gene	clone size	CDR3 protein	CDR3 DNA
TRBD2	TRBJ2-1	TRBV29-1	.	CSVYGGSPYNEQFF	TGCAGCGTTTACGGCGGGAGCCCCTACAATGAGCAGTTCTTC
TRBD2	TRBJ2-3	TRBV7-9	.	CASTALVLTGGPDTQYF	TGTGCCAGCACGGCCCTGGTTCTTACGGGAGGTCCGGATACGCAGTATTTT
TRBD1	TRBJ1-1	TRBV2	.	CASQPGGQAFF	TGTGCCAGCCAACCAGGGGGCCAGGCTTTCTTT
TRBD1	TRBJ2-7	TRBV5-6	.	CASSLGQGIDQYF	TGTGCCAGCAGCTTGGGACAGGGGATAGATCAGTACTTC
.	TRBJ2-1	TRBV30	once	CAWSGLPSYNEQFF	TGTGCCTGGAGTGGACTTCCATCCTACAATGAGCAGTTCTTC
.	TRBJ2-2	TRBV2	.	CASCRTGHGELFF	TGTGCCAGCTGTCGAACAGGTCACGGGGAGCTGTTTTTT
.	TRBJ2-3	TRBV3-1/TRBV3-2	.	CASSRRQGPTDTQYF	TGTGCCAGCAGCCGCCGGCAGGGTCCCACAGATACGCAGTATTTT
.	TRBJ1-1	TRBV19	few	CASKFIGGEAFF	TGTGCCAGTAAATTTATTGGAGGTGAAGCTTTCTTT
TRBD1	TRBJ1-2	TRBV28	.	CASSLTPGGYGYTF	TGTGCCAGCAGTTTAACCCCAGGGGGGTACGGCTACACCTTC
.	TRBJ1-2	TRBV5-6	.	CASRDLRGNGYTF	TGTGCCAGCAGGGATCTTAGGGGTAATGGCTACACCTTC
TRBD1	TRBJ2-7	TRBV5-4	.	CASSPKGAEQYF	TGTGCCAGCAGCCCGAAGGGGGCCGAGCAGTACTTC
TRBD2	TRBJ2-2	TRBV5-1	.	CASSLGLTSGSNTGELFF	TGCGCCAGCAGCTTGGGCCTGACTAGCGGATCAAACACCGGGGAGCTGTTTTTT
TRBD1	TRBJ2-3	TRBV24-1	.	CATSDRDRGQADTQYF	TGTGCCACCAGTGATAGGGACAGAGGGCAGGCAGATACGCAGTATTTT
.	TRBJ1-4	TRBV4-1	.	CASSPGAFNEKLFF	TGCGCCAGCAGTCCGGGAGCCTTTAATGAAAAACTGTTTTTT
TRBD1	TRBJ1-1	TRBV5-1	.	CASSSNQGGNTEAFF	TGCGCCAGCAGCTCAAACCAGGGGGGGAACACTGAAGCTTTCTTT
.	TRBJ1-3	TRBV4-2	.	CASSQPGPISGNTIYF	TGTGCCAGCAGCCAACCAGGTCCGATCTCTGGAAACACCATATATTTT
.	TRBJ2-3	TRBV7-7	.	CASSLFYMPGGTQYF	TGTGCTAGCAGCTTATTCTACATGCCCGGGGGTACGCAGTATTTT
.	TRBJ1-2	TRBV5-1	once	CASSLSGGDYGYTF	TGCGCCAGCAGCTTGTCTGGGGGCGACTATGGCTACACCTTC
.	TRBJ1-1	TRBV2	.	CASTRADRNTEAFF	TGTGCCAGCACTAGAGCCGACCGGAACACTGAAGCTTTCTTT
TRBD1	TRBJ1-1	TRBV16	.	CASSARTGGSTEAFF	TGTGCCAGCAGCGCCCGGACAGGGGGTAGCACTGAAGCTTTCTTT
TRBD1	TRBJ1-4	TRBV7-9	.	CASSEGTGGNEKLFF	TGTGCCAGCAGCGAGGGGACAGGGGGTAATGAAAAACTGTTTTTT
.	TRBJ2-7	TRBV7-8	few	CASSFPSSSYEQYF	TGTGCCAGCAGCTTCCCGTCTAGCTCCTACGAGCAGTACTTC
.	TRBJ2-7	TRBV21-1	once	CASSISPGLDDYEQYF	TGTGCCAGCAGCATATCCCCGGGACTAGACGACTACGAGCAGTACTTC
.	TRBJ1-5	TRBV6-5	.	CASTPGGAINQPQHF	TGTGCCAGCACCCCGGGAGGGGCGATCAATCAGCCCCAGCATTTT
.	TRBJ1-1	TRBV2	.	CASREEIGAEAFF	TGTGCCAGCAGGGAGGAGATCGGGGCTGAAGCTTTCTTT
.	TRBJ2-7	TRBV21-1	.	CASSGLAHSFSYEQYF	TGTGCCAGCAGTGGACTAGCCCATTCCTTTTCCTACGAGCAGTACTTC
.	TRBJ1-3	TRBV7-9	once	CASSPTGTRSGNTIYF	TGTGCCAGCAGCCCTACAGGAACCAGGTCTGGAAACACCATATATTTT